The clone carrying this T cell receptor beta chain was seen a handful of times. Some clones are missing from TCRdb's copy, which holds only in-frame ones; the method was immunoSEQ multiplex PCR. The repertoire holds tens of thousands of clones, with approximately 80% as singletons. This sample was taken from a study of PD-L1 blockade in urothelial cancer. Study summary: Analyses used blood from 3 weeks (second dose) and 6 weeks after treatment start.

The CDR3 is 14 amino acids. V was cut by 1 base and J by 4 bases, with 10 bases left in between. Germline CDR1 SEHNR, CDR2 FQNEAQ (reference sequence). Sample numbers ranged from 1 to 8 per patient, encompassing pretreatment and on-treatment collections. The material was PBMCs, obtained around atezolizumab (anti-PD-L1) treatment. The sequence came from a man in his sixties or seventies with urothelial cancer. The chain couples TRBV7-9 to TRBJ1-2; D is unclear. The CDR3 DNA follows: TGTGCCAGCAGCTTAGAAGCGAACGGCTATGGCTACACCTTC. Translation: CASSLEANGYGYTF.